This is a list of T cell receptor beta chains from one sample in a study of blood T cell repertoires in COVID-19. Method: immunoSEQ multiplex PCR; TCRdb's copy keeps in-frame clones and lacks some. In the table there are 120,000 or so clones, around 86% of which are singletons. Material for sequencing was peripheral blood. The receptors stem from a man aged 40-49 years with acute or convalescent COVID-19. CDR3s include the opening cysteine and the closing phenylalanine or tryptophan. A D gene is named only where the DNA matches it firmly. Some rows have no size entry. The others give once, few or many, or a class for an expanded clone.

len | abundance | j_gene | d_gene | v_gene | CDR3aa | CDR3nt
16 | . | TRBJ1-1 | . | TRBV27 | CASIKEGGVLLTEAFF | TGTGCCAGCATCAAAGAAGGAGGGGTTTTATTAACTGAAGCTTTCTTT
17 | . | TRBJ1-5 | . | TRBV9 | CASSVQGWEYSNQPQHF | TGTGCCAGCAGCGTACAGGGCTGGGAATATAGCAATCAGCCCCAGCATTTT
17 | . | TRBJ1-2 | . | TRBV21-1 | CASSKDSGTGENYGYTF | TGTGCCAGCAGCAAAGATTCCGGGACAGGGGAAAACTATGGCTACACCTTC
15 | . | TRBJ1-2 | TRBD1 | TRBV19 | CASSTRTGANYGYTF | TGTGCCAGTAGTACCCGGACAGGCGCAAACTATGGCTACACCTTC
13 | . | TRBJ1-2 | TRBD1 | TRBV29-1 | CSASTGSNYGYTF | TGCAGCGCCTCGACAGGGTCGAACTATGGCTACACCTTC
14 | . | TRBJ1-1 | . | TRBV21-1 | CASSHRNSNTEAFF | TGTGCCAGCAGCCACAGGAATTCGAACACTGAAGCTTTCTTT
14 | . | TRBJ1-1 | . | TRBV18 | CASSPRHANTEAFF | TGTGCCAGCTCACCACGACACGCGAACACTGAAGCTTTCTTT
15 | . | TRBJ1-1 | TRBD1 | TRBV5-1 | CASSLEVAGGEPPFF | TGCGCCAGCAGCTTGGAGGTAGCAGGGGGAGAGCCCCCTTTCTTT
13 | . | TRBJ1-1 | . | TRBV7-9 | CASSSRTSQEAFF | TGTGCCAGCAGCTCCCGGACTTCTCAGGAAGCTTTCTTT
15 | . | TRBJ1-6 | . | TRBV5-1 | CASSLAPGGNSPLHF | TGCGCCAGCAGCTTGGCCCCGGGGGGGAATTCACCCCTCCACTTT
14 | . | TRBJ2-1 | TRBD1 | TRBV5-1 | CASSVRQGENEQFF | TGCGCCAGCAGCGTCCGACAGGGGGAAAATGAGCAGTTCTTC
20 | . | TRBJ2-3 | . | TRBV21-1 | CASSSSRPAGAGGPTDTQYF | TGTGCCAGCAGCAGTTCGCGGCCCGCGGGGGCGGGAGGACCCACAGATACGCAGTATTTT
13 | . | TRBJ2-7 | TRBD1 | TRBV6-5 | CASSTDRGYEQYF | TGTGCCAGCAGCACGGACAGGGGGTACGAGCAGTACTTC
12 | . | TRBJ2-3 | . | TRBV5-6 | CASDAGGDTQYF | TGTGCCAGTGACGCGGGTGGAGATACGCAGTATTTT
16 | . | TRBJ1-2 | TRBD1 | TRBV5-1 | CASSFRDRGIVGGYTF | TGCGCCAGCAGCTTCCGGGACAGGGGTATAGTAGGCGGCTACACCTTC
11 | . | TRBJ2-7 | . | TRBV11-2 | CASSSGYEQYF | TGTGCCAGCAGTTCCGGCTACGAGCAGTACTTC
14 | . | TRBJ2-7 | . | TRBV5-1 | CASSGASLRHEQYF | TGCGCCAGCAGCGGGGCTTCCCTACGCCACGAGCAGTACTTC
15 | . | TRBJ1-2 | . | TRBV4-2 | CASSQDGQGNYGYTF | TGTGCCAGCAGCCAAGATGGGCAGGGGAACTATGGCTACACCTTC
11 | . | TRBJ2-7 | . | TRBV20-1 | CSASPGSEQYF | TGCAGTGCCTCCCCAGGGTCCGAGCAGTACTTC
14 | . | TRBJ2-2 | TRBD1 | TRBV29-1 | CSARQGEYTGELFF | TGCAGCGCGAGACAGGGGGAGTACACCGGGGAGCTGTTTTTT
13 | . | TRBJ1-5 | . | TRBV10-3 | CAISEDILRPQHF | TGTGCCATCAGTGAGGACATCCTGAGGCCCCAGCATTTT
15 | once | TRBJ1-5 | TRBD1 | TRBV30 | CAWSGDRGPNQPQHF | TGTGCCTGGAGTGGTGACAGGGGCCCCAATCAGCCCCAGCATTTT
15 | once | TRBJ2-2 | . | TRBV15 | CATSREAENTGELFF | TGTGCCACCAGCAGAGAAGCGGAGAACACCGGGGAGCTGTTTTTT
15 | . | TRBJ1-5 | . | TRBV19 | CASSPNGYSNQPQHF | TGTGCCAGTAGTCCAAACGGGTATAGCAATCAGCCCCAGCATTTT
13 | . | TRBJ1-1 | TRBD1 | TRBV5-1 | CASSLTGETEAFF | TGCGCCAGCAGCTTGACAGGGGAGACTGAAGCTTTCTTT
14 | . | TRBJ2-1 | TRBD1 | TRBV20-1 | CSASSGQTYNEQFF | TGCAGTGCTAGTTCGGGACAGACCTACAATGAGCAGTTCTTC
17 | . | TRBJ1-3 | . | TRBV5-1 | CASSPDRAGVSGNTIYF | TGCGCCAGCAGCCCGGACCGCGCAGGGGTCTCTGGAAACACCATATATTTT
13 | few | TRBJ1-2 | . | TRBV3-1/TRBV3-2 | CASSQARGDGYTF | TGTGCCAGCAGCCAAGCCAGGGGAGACGGCTACACCTTC
14 | . | TRBJ1-2 | . | TRBV5-1 | CASSWETWGYGYTF | TGCGCCAGCAGCTGGGAGACTTGGGGCTATGGCTACACCTTC
13 | . | TRBJ1-2 | . | TRBV7-2 | CASLPLTGGGYTF | TGTGCCAGCCTTCCTTTAACGGGGGGTGGCTACACCTTC
16 | . | TRBJ1-2 | TRBD1 | TRBV30 | CARWTGEFSANYGYTF | TGTGCCCGGTGGACAGGGGAGTTCTCGGCTAACTATGGCTACACCTTC
16 | . | TRBJ2-7 | TRBD1 | TRBV5-1 | CASSPDPGQGLDEQYF | TGCGCCAGCAGCCCTGATCCGGGACAGGGGCTCGACGAGCAGTACTTC
18 | . | TRBJ1-1 | . | TRBV19 | CASSFNNALLGVNTEAFF | TGTGCCAGTAGTTTTAATAATGCCCTTCTAGGAGTCAACACTGAAGCTTTCTTT
16 | once | TRBJ2-2 | TRBD2 | TRBV9 | CASSEGLAGVSGELFF | TGTGCCAGCAGCGAGGGACTAGCGGGAGTGTCAGGGGAGCTGTTTTTT
15 | . | TRBJ1-3 | . | TRBV19 | CASSIDRASGNTIYF | TGTGCCAGTAGTATAGATAGAGCTTCTGGAAACACCATATATTTT
14 | . | TRBJ1-3 | . | TRBV11-2 | CASSLESFRNTIYF | TGTGCCAGCAGCTTGGAGTCCTTTAGAAACACCATATATTTT
13 | . | TRBJ2-3 | . | TRBV30 | CAWSRGNTDTQYF | TGTGCCTGGTCCCGAGGGAACACAGATACGCAGTATTTT
15 | . | TRBJ1-2 | . | TRBV5-4 | CASSSNLGQTYGYTF | TGTGCCAGCAGCTCTAACCTTGGACAGACCTATGGCTACACCTTC
14 | . | TRBJ1-4 | TRBD1 | TRBV9 | CASSATGDNEKLFF | TGTGCCAGCAGCGCTACAGGGGATAATGAAAAACTGTTTTTT
13 | . | TRBJ2-4 | . | TRBV24-1 | CATSDPDRNIQYF | TGTGCCACCAGTGACCCGGACAGAAACATTCAGTACTTC
12 | once | TRBJ2-7 | . | TRBV11-2 | CASSLVRYEQYF | TGTGCCAGCAGCCTGGTACGGTACGAGCAGTACTTC
17 | once | TRBJ2-5 | . | TRBV24-1 | CATSDLRGRDNRETQYF | TGTGCCACCAGTGATTTAAGGGGGCGGGATAATCGGGAGACCCAGTACTTC
12 | . | TRBJ2-7 | . | TRBV7-9 | CASTPTGYEQYF | TGTGCCAGCACCCCTACCGGCTACGAGCAGTACTTC
16 | . | TRBJ2-4 | . | TRBV6-2/TRBV6-3 | CASSSHTGFSKNIQYF | TGTGCCAGCAGCAGTCATACAGGGTTTTCGAAAAACATTCAGTACTTC
15 | . | TRBJ2-3 | TRBD1 | TRBV11-1 | CASSWDRGATDTQYF | TGTGCCAGCAGCTGGGACAGGGGTGCCACAGATACGCAGTATTTT
15 | once | TRBJ1-2 | . | TRBV3-1/TRBV3-2 | CASSQDPRGAEGYTF | TGTGCCAGCAGCCAAGATCCAAGGGGCGCGGAGGGCTACACCTTC
15 | . | TRBJ2-1 | . | TRBV19 | CASSMRGLSYNEQFF | TGTGCCAGTAGTATGCGGGGACTCTCCTACAATGAGCAGTTCTTC
14 | . | TRBJ2-7 | TRBD2 | TRBV7-9 | CASSLGAGVYEQYF | TGTGCCAGCAGCTTAGGAGCGGGAGTCTACGAGCAGTACTTC
16 | . | TRBJ1-2 | TRBD1 | TRBV27 | CASSLLPGTGGDGYTF | TGTGCCAGCAGCCTACTCCCCGGGACAGGGGGCGATGGCTACACCTTC
14 | . | TRBJ2-5 | TRBD1 | TRBV7-2 | CASSLGTVQETQYF | TGTGCCAGCAGCCTCGGGACAGTACAAGAGACCCAGTACTTC
14 | . | TRBJ1-1 | TRBD1 | TRBV6-5 | CASTLGQGNTEAFF | TGTGCCAGCACCCTAGGACAGGGTAACACTGAAGCTTTCTTT
16 | . | TRBJ2-3 | TRBD2 | TRBV3-1/TRBV3-2 | CASSLGAGGPLDTQYF | TGTGCCAGCAGCCTGGGGGCGGGAGGGCCGCTAGATACGCAGTATTTT
14 | . | TRBJ1-5 | . | TRBV19 | CASSMTGSIQPQHF | TGTGCCAGTAGTATGACGGGAAGTATTCAGCCCCAGCATTTT